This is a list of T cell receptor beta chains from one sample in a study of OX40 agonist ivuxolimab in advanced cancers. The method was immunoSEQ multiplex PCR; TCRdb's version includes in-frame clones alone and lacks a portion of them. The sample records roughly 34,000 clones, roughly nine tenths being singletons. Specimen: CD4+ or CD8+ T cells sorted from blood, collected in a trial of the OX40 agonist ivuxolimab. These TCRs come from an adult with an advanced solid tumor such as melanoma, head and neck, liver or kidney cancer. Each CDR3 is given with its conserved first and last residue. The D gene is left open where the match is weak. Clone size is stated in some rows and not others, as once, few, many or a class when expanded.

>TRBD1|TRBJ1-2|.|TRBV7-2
CASSSMTGGTNYGYTF
TGTGCCAGCAGCTCCATGACAGGGGGTACTAACTATGGCTACACCTTC
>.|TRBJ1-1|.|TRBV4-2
CASSLGSGGTEAFF
TGTGCCAGCAGCCTGGGATCCGGCGGCACTGAAGCTTTCTTT
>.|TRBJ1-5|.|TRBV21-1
CASSGRDNPLGNQPQHF
TGTGCCAGCAGCGGTCGGGACAATCCGCTAGGCAATCAGCCCCAGCATTTT
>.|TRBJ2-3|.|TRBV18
CASSPIATDTQYF
TGTGCCAGCTCACCAATCGCCACAGATACGCAGTATTTT
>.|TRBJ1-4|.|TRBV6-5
CASSYSHREGVKLFF
TGTGCCAGCAGTTACTCTCACAGGGAAGGCGTAAAACTGTTTTTT
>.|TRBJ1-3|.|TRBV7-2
CASSLRGLNMDTIYF
TGTGCCAGCAGCTTACGGGGCCTCAATATGGACACCATATATTTT
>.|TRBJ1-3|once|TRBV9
CASSVGGFGNTIYF
TGTGCCAGCAGCGTAGGGGGGTTTGGAAACACCATATATTTT
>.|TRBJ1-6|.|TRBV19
CASSMRGNPSPLHF
TGTGCCAGTAGTATGCGCGGAAACCCTTCACCCCTCCACTTT
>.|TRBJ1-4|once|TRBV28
CASSLRGHNEKLFF
TGTGCCAGCAGTTTACGAGGTCACAATGAAAAACTGTTTTTT
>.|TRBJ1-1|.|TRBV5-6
CASSLDVVNTEAFF
TGTGCCAGCAGCTTGGACGTTGTGAACACTGAAGCTTTCTTT
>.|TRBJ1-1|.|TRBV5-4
CASSPPRGMNTEAFF
TGTGCCAGCAGCCCCCCGCGAGGGATGAACACTGAAGCTTTCTTT
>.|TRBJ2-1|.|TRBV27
CASSTLQFAQEQFF
TGTGCCAGCAGTACCCTACAGTTTGCACAGGAGCAGTTCTTC
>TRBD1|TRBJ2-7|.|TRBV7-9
CASSSTGGISYEQYF
TGTGCCAGCAGCTCCACAGGGGGGATCTCCTACGAGCAGTACTTC
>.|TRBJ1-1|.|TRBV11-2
CASRSTGFVFQGAFF
TGTGCCAGCAGATCAACAGGGTTTGTGTTCCAAGGAGCTTTCTTT
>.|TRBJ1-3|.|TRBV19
CASSTHLKGNTIYF
TGTGCCAGTAGTACACACCTAAAAGGAAACACCATATATTTT
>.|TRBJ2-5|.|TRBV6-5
CASSYRRAGGETQYF
TGTGCCAGCAGTTACCGCCGCGCCGGTGGAGAGACCCAGTACTTC
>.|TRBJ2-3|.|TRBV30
CAWSPFSASTDTQYF
TGTGCCTGGAGCCCATTTAGTGCTAGCACAGATACGCAGTATTTT
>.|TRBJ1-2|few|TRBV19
CASSAQGFLNYGYTF
TGTGCCAGTAGTGCACAGGGCTTCCTTAACTATGGCTACACCTTC
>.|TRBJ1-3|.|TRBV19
CASSISARVPLGSSGNTIYF
TGTGCCAGTAGTATCTCGGCGCGGGTGCCCCTCGGGAGCTCTGGAAACACCATATATTTT
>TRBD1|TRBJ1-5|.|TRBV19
CASSTGTGYNQPQHF
TGTGCCAGTAGTACCGGGACAGGCTACAATCAGCCCCAGCATTTT
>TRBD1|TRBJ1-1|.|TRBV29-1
CSVELQGYAFF
TGCAGCGTTGAGTTACAGGGGTATGCTTTCTTT
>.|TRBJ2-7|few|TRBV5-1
CASSYQSQVGYEQYF
TGCGCCAGCAGCTATCAGTCACAGGTGGGGTACGAGCAGTACTTC
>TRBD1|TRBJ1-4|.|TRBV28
CASSPSGGRGSGNEKLFF
TGTGCCAGCAGTCCTTCAGGGGGAAGGGGGTCGGGAAATGAAAAACTGTTTTTT
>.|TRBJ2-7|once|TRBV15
CATSRADYEQYF
TGTGCCACCAGCAGAGCTGACTACGAGCAGTACTTC
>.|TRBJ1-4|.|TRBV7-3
CASRPGTFIQEKLFF
TGTGCCAGCAGACCCGGGACCTTTATCCAGGAAAAACTGTTTTTT
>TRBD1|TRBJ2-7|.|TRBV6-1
CASSVETGVAEQYF
TGTGCCAGCAGTGTCGAGACAGGGGTTGCCGAGCAGTACTTC
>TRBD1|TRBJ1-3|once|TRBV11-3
CASSPGQGNGNTIYF
TGTGCCAGCAGCCCCGGACAGGGGAACGGAAACACCATATATTTT
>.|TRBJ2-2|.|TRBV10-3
CAISDLRELFF
TGTGCCATCAGTGACTTGCGGGAGCTGTTTTTT